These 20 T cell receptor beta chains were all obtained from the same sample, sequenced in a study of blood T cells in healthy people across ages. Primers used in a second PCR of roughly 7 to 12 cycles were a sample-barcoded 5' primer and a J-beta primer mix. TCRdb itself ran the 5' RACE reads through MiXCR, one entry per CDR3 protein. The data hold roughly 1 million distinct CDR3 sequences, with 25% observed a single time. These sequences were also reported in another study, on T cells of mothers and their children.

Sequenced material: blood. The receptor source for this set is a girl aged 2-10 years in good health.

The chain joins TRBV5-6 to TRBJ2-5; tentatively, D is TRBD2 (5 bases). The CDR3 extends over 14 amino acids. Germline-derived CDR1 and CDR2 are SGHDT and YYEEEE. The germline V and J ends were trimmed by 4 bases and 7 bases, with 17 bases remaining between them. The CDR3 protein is CASSPFDTAGTQYF. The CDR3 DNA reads TGTGCCAGCAGCCCATTCGACACCGCGGGGACCCAGTACTTC.

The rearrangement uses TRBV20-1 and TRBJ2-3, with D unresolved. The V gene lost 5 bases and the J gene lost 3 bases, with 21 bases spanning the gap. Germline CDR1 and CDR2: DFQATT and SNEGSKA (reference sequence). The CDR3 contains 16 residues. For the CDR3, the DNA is TGCAGTGCTGGCTCAAGTTCGGGCGGTACTACAGATACGCAGTATTTT. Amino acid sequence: CSAGSSSGGTTDTQYF.

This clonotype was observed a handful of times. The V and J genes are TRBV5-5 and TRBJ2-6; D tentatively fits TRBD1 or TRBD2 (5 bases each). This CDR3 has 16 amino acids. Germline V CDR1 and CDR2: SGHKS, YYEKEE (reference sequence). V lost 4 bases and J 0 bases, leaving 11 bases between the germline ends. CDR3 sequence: CASSTLRGSGANVLTF. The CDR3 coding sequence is TGTGCCAGCAGCACTCTGAGGGGCTCTGGGGCCAACGTCCTGACTTTC.

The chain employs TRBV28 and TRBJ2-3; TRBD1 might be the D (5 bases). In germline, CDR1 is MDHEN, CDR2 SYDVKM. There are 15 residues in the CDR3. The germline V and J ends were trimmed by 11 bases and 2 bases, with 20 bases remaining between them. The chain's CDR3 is CAAKSGQLLTDTQYF. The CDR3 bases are TGTGCCGCAAAATCCGGACAACTCCTCACAGATACGCAGTATTTT.

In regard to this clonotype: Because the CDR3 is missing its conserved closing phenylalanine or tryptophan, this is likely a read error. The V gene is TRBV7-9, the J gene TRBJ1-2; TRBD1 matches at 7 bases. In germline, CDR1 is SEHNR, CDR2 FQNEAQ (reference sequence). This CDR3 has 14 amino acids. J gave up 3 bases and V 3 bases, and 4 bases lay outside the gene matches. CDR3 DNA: TGTGCCAGCAGCTTGGAGGGGGCCTACTATGGCTACACCTTA. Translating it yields CASSLEGAYYGYTL.

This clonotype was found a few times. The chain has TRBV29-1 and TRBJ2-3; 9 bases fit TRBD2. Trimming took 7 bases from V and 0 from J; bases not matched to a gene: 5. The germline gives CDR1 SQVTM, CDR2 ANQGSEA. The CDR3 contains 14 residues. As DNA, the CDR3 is TGCAGCGCTTCTAGCGGGGTTAGCACAGATACGCAGTATTTT. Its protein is CSASSGVSTDTQYF.

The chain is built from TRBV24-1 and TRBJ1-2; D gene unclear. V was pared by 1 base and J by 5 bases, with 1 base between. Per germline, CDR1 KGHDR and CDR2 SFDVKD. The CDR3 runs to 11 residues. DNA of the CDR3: TGTGCCACCAGTGATTTTTATGGCTACACCTTC. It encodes CATSDFYGYTF.

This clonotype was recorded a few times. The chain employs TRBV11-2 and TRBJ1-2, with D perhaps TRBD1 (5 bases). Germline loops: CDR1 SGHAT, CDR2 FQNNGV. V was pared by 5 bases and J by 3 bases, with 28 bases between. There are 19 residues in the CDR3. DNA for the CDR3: TGTGCCAGCAGCATTCGCCATCTCATACCGGACATCTACTACTATGGCTACACCTTC. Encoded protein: CASSIRHLIPDIYYYGYTF.

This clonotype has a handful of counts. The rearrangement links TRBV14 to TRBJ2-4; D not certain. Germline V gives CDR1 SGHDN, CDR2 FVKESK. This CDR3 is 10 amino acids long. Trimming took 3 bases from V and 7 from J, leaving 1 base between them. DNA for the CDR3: TGTGCCAGCAGCCATAACATTCAGTACTTC. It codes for CASSHNIQYF.

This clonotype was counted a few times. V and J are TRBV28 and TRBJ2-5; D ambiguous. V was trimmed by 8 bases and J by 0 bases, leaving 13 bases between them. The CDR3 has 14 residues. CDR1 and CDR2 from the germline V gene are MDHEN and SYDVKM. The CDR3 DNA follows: TGTGCCAGCCGACCGGACCCCAACCAAGAGACCCAGTACTTC. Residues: CASRPDPNQETQYF.

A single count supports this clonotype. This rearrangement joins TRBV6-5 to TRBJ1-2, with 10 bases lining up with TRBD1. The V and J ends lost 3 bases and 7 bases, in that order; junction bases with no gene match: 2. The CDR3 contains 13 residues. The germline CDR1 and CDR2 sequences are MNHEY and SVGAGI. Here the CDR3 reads CASSYDRGLGYTF. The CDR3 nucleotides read TGTGCCAGCAGTTATGACAGGGGGCTTGGCTACACCTTC.

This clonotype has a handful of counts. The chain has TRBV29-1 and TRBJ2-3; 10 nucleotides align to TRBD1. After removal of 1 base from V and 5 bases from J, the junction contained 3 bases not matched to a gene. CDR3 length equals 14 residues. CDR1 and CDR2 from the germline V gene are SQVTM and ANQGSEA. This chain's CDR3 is CSVEVRDRGDTQYF. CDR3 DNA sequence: TGCAGCGTTGAAGTAAGGGACAGGGGAGATACGCAGTATTTT.

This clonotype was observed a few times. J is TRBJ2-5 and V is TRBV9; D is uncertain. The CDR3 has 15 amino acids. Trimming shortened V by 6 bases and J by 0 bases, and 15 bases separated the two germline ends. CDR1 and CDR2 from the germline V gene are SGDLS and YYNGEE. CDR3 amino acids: CASTPGTVYQETQYF. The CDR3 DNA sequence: TGTGCCAGCACCCCAGGAACGGTGTACCAAGAGACCCAGTACTTC.

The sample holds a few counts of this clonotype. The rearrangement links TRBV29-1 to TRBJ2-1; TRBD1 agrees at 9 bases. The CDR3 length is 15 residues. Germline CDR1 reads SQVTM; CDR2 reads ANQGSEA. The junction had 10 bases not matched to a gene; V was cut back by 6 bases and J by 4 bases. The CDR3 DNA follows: TGCAGCGTAAGCCCCGGGACAGGGATATACAATGAGCAGTTCTTC. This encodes CSVSPGTGIYNEQFF.

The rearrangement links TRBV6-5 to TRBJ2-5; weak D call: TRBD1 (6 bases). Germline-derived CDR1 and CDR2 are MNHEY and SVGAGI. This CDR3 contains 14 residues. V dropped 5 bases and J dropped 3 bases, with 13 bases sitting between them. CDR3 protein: CASSVRTEKETQYF. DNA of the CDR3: TGTGCCAGCAGTGTCCGGACAGAAAAAGAGACCCAGTACTTC.

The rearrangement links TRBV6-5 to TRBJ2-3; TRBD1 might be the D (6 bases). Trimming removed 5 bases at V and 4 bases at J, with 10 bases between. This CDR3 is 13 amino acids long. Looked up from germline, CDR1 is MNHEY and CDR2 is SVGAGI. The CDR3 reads CASSHHRADTQYF. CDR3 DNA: TGTGCCAGCAGTCACCACAGGGCAGATACGCAGTATTTT.

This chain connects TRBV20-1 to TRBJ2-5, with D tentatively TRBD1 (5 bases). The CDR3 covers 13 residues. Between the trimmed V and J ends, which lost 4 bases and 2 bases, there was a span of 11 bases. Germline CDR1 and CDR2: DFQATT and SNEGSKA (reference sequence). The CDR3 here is CSAIRQGQETQYF. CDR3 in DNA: TGCAGTGCTATCCGGCAGGGACAAGAGACCCAGTACTTC.

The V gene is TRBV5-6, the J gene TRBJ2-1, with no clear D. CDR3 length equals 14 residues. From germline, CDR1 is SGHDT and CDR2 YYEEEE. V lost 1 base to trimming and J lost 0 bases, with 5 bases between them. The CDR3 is CASSLKGSYNEQFF. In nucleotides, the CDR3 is TGTGCCAGCAGCTTGAAGGGCTCCTACAATGAGCAGTTCTTC.

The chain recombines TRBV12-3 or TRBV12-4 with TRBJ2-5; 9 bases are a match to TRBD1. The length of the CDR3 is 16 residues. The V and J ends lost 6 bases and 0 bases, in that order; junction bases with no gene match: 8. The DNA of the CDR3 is TGTGCCAGCAGCCCGGGGACAGGGCGGTACCAAGAGACCCAGTACTTC. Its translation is CASSPGTGRYQETQYF.

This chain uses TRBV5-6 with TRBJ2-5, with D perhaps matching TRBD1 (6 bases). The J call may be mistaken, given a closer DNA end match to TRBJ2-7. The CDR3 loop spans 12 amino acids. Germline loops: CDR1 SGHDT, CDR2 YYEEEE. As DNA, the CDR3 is TGTGCCAGCAGGCGGACAGCAAACGAGCAGTACTTC. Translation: CASRRTANEQYF.